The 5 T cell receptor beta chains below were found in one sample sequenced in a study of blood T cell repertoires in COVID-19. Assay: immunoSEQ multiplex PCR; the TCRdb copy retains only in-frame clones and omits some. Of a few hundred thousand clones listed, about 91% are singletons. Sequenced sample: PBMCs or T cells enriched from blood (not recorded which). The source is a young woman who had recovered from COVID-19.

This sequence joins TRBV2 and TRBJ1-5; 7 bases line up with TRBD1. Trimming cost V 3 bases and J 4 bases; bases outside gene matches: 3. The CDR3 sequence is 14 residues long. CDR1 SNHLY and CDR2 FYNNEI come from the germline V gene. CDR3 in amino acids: CASSDTQGNQPQHF. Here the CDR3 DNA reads TGTGCCAGCAGTGACACACAGGGGAATCAGCCCCAGCATTTT.

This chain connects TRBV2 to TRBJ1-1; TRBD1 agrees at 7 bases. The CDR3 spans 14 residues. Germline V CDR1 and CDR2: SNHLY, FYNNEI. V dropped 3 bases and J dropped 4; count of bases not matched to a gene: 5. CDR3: CASSDGRGSTEAFF. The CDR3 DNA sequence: TGTGCCAGCAGTGATGGCAGGGGGAGCACTGAAGCTTTCTTT.

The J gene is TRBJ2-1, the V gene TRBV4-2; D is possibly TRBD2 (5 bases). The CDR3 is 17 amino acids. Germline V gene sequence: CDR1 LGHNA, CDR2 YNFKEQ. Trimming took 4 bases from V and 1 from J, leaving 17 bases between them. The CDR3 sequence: CASSLSVDFRSYNEQFF. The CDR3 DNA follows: TGTGCCAGCAGCCTATCGGTGGACTTTAGATCCTACAATGAGCAGTTCTTC.

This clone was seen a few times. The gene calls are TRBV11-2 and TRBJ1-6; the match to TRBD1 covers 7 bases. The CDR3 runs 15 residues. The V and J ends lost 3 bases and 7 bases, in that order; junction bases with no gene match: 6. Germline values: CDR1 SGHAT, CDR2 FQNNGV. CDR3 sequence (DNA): TGTGCCAGCAGCTTCCTAGGGGGCCGGAATTCACCCCTCCACTTT. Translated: CASSFLGGRNSPLHF.

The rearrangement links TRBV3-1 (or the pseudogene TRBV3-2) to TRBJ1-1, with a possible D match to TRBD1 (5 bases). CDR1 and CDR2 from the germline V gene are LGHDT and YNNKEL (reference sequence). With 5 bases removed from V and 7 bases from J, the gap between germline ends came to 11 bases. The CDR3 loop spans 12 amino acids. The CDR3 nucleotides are TGTGCCAGCAGCGGAGGGGCCGGTGAAGCTTTCTTT. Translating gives CASSGGAGEAFF.